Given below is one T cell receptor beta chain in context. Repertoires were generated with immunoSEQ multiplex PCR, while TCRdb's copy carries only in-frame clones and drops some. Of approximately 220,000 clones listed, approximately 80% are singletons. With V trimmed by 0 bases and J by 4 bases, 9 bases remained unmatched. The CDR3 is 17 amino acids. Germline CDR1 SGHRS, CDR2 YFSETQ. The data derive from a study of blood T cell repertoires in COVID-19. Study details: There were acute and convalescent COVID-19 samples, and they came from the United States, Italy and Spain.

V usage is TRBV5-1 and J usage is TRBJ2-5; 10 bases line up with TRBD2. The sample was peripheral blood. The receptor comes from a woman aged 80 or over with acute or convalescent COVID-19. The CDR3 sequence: CASSLALSGGSSETQYF. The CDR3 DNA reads TGCGCCAGCAGCTTGGCTCTTAGCGGGGGGTCGTCAGAGACCCAGTACTTC.